The clone carrying this TCR beta chain has a handful of counts. Its specificity is unknown. The sample originates from a study of cytomegalovirus exposure and HLA in healthy donors. Study conclusions and caveats: The study recorded over 150 TCR beta chains that were cytomegalovirus-associated. Clonal expansion was found to be greater in HLA-associated TCR beta chains than in equally common others in a later analysis.

Trimming cost V 7 bases and J 2 bases; bases outside gene matches: 0. The CDR3 has 12 amino acids. Looked up from germline, CDR1 is SQVTM and CDR2 is ANQGSEA. The PCR employed 60 Vbeta primers together with 13 Jbeta primers. Profiled with immunoSEQ multiplex PCR; TCRdb holds only in-frame clones, not every one. The sample has approximately 150,000 clones, roughly 76% seen once. Sequenced material: PBMCs. The clonotype was recovered from a woman aged 18-29 years in good health and CMV-seropositive. V is TRBV29-1 and J is TRBJ2-5, with 11 bases matching TRBD1. The CDR3 reads CSGDRGQETQYF. For the CDR3, the DNA is TGCAGCGGGGACAGGGGGCAAGAGACCCAGTACTTC.